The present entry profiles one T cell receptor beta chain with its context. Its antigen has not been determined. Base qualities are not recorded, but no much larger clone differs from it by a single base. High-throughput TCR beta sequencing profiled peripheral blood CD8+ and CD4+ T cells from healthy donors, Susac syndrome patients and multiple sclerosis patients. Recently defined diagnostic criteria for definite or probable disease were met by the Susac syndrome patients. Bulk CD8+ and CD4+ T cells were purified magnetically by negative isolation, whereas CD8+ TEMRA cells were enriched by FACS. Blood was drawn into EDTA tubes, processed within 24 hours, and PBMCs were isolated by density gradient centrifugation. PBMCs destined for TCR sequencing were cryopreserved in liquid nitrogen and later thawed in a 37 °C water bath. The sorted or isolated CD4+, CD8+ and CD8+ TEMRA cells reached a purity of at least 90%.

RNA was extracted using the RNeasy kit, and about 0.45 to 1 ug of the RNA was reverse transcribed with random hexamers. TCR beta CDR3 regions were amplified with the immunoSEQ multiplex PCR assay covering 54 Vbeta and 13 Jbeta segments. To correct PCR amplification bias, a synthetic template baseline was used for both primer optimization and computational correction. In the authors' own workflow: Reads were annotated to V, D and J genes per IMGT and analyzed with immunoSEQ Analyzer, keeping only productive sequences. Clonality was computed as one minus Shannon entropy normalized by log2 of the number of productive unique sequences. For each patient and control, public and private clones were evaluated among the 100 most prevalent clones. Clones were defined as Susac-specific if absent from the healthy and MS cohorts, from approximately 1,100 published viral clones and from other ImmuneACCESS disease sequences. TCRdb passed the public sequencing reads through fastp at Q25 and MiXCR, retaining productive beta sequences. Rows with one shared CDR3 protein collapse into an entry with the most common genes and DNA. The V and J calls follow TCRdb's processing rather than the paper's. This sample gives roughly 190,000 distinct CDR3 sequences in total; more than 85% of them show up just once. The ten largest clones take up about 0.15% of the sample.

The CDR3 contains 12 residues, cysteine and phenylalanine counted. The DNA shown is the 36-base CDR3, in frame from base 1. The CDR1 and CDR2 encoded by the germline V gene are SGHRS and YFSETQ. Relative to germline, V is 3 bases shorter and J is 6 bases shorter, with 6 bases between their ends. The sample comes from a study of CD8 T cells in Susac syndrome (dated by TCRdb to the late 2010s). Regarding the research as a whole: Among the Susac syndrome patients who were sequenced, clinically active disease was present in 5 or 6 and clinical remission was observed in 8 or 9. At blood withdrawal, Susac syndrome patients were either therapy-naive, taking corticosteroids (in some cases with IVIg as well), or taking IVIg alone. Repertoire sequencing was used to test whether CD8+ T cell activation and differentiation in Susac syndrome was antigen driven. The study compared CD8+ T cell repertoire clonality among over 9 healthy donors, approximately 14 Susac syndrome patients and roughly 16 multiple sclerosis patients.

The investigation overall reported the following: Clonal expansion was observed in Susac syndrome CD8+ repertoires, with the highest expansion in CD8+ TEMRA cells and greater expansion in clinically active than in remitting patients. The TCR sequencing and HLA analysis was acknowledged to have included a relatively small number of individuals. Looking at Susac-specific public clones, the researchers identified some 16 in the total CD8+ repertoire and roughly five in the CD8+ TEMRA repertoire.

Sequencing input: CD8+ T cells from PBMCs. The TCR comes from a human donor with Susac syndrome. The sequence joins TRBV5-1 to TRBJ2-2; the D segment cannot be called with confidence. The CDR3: CASSYRPGELFF. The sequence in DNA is TGCGCCAGCAGCTATAGACCCGGGGAGCTGTTTTTT.